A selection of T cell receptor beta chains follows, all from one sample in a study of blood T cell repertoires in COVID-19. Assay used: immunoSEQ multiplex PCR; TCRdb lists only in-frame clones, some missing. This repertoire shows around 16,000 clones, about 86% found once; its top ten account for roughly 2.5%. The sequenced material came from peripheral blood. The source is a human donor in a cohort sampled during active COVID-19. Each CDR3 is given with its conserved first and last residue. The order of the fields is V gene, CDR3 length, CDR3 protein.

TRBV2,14,CASSEEGQSYGYTF
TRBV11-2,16,CASSLDLTSGQETQYF
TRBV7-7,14,CASSLEGGNNEQFF
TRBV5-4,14,CASSLPRDRETQYF
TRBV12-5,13,CASGGQGDSPLHF
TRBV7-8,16,CASSPLGGGGTDTQYF
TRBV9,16,CASSAQTSGGRETQYF
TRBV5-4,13,CASSLWEGTEQFF
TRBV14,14,CASSQGYNQETQYF
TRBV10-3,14,CAISNDRYNSPLHF
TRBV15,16,CATSPYGLAGGQTQYF
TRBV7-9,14,CASPTSGRNNEQFF
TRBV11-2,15,CASSLGTQGVAEAFF
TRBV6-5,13,CASSIRSPIEAFF
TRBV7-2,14,CASSRGTANYGYTF
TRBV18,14,CASSGDRVSQPQHF
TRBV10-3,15,CAISETGADFAEAFF
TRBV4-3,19,CASSQDGVGTSGNSDTQYF
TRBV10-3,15,CAISAFLAQTYEQYF
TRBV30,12,CAPVGRVTEAFF
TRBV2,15,CASSDPRGSVVGYTF